The 18 T cell receptor beta chains below were found in one sample sequenced in a study of blood T cell repertoires in COVID-19. Profiled with immunoSEQ multiplex PCR; TCRdb holds only in-frame clones, not every one. Here the sample spans 100,000 or so clones, 90% to 95% being singletons. The sequencing sample was made of peripheral blood. Receptors were obtained from a woman aged 45-65 years in a cohort sampled during active COVID-19.

V usage is TRBV9 and J usage is TRBJ1-4; 9 bases fit TRBD1. CDR1 SGDLS and CDR2 YYNGEE come from the germline V gene. V shed 4 bases and J 8 bases; nucleotides not matched to a gene: 9. This CDR3 contains 15 residues. The CDR3 spells CASSTRQGVREKLFF. DNA for the CDR3: TGTGCCAGCAGCACACGACAGGGGGTACGAGAAAAACTGTTTTTT.

The chain employs TRBV2 and TRBJ1-4; D remains ambiguous. There are 16 residues in the CDR3. Trimming shortened V by 5 bases and J by 5 bases, and 18 bases separated the two germline ends. Germline CDR1 is SNHLY and CDR2 is FYNNEI. The CDR3 nucleotides read TGTGCCAGCAGTCCTCGATCTATGGGGAGAAATGAAAAACTGTTTTTT. It specifies CASSPRSMGRNEKLFF.

This rearrangement joins TRBV6-5 to TRBJ2-5; 7 bases agree with TRBD2. The CDR3 runs to 16 residues. Germline trimming cut 2 bases from V and 2 bases from J; bases unmatched to any gene: 8. Per the germline V gene, CDR1 is MNHEY and CDR2 is SVGAGI. As DNA, the CDR3 is TGTGCCAGCAGTTACCAGTTGGCGGGGGTACAAGAGACCCAGTACTTC. This gives the protein CASSYQLAGVQETQYF.

The gene calls are TRBV15 and TRBJ2-2; D remains unclear. This CDR3 spans 14 amino acids. V lost 0 bases and J 6 bases, leaving 8 bases between the germline ends. The germline V gene encodes CDR1 LNHNV and CDR2 YYDKDF (reference sequence). The CDR3 spells CATSRDRGPGELFF. CDR3 bases: TGTGCCACCAGCAGAGATCGCGGTCCCGGGGAGCTGTTTTTT.

This chain links TRBV4-2 with TRBJ2-1, with a tentative D call TRBD2 (6 bases). V dropped 0 bases and J dropped 4 bases, with 7 bases sitting between them. The CDR3 spans 14 residues. CDR1 and CDR2 (germline): LGHNA, YNFKEQ. DNA of the CDR3: TGTGCCAGCAGCCAAGACGGGGGTTACAATGAGCAGTTCTTC. It yields the protein CASSQDGGYNEQFF.

The chain's CDR3 is CASTGQGIAGANVLTF. CDR3 nucleotide sequence: TGTGCCAGCACGGGACAGGGGATAGCTGGGGCCAACGTCCTGACTTTC. The genes are TRBV2 and TRBJ2-6, with 10 nucleotides matching TRBD1. The V gene's germline CDR1 is SNHLY and CDR2 FYNNEI. The CDR3 totals 16 residues. The V gene end was trimmed by 7 bases and the J gene end by 2 bases; junction bases not matched to a gene: 5.

The chain couples TRBV7-8 to TRBJ2-2; D may be TRBD1 (5 bases). Germline V CDR1 and CDR2: SGHVS, FQNEAQ. V was cut by 3 bases and J by 6 bases, with 8 bases left in between. The CDR3 length is 13 residues. CDR3 in DNA: TGTGCCAGCAGCTTCGACAGTGCCGGGGAGCTGTTTTTT. This codes for CASSFDSAGELFF.

V and J are TRBV11-3 and TRBJ1-1; D gene unclear. This CDR3 has 13 amino acids. Germline-derived CDR1 and CDR2 are SGHNT and YENEEA. V shed 2 bases and J shed 8 bases, with 12 bases lying between them. This chain's CDR3 is CASSLQEGTEAFF. The CDR3 bases are TGTGCCAGCAGCTTACAGGAGGGAACCGAAGCTTTCTTT.

The gene calls are TRBV3-1 (or the pseudogene TRBV3-2) and TRBJ1-1; 8 positions match TRBD1. The CDR3 runs to 14 residues. CDR1 and CDR2 from the germline V gene are LGHDT and YNNKEL (reference sequence). Unmatched junction bases numbered 7, after V lost 5 bases and J lost 5 bases. CDR3 sequence: CASSFGQGRTEAFF. CDR3 DNA sequence: TGTGCCAGCAGCTTCGGACAGGGACGAACTGAAGCTTTCTTT.

CDR3 amino acids: CASSILLNRGEETQYF. Written as DNA, the CDR3 is TGTGCCAGCAGCATCTTACTCAACAGGGGGGAAGAGACCCAGTACTTC. The chain carries TRBV7-9 and TRBJ2-5; 8 bases fit TRBD1. This CDR3 spans 16 amino acids. V lost 5 bases to trimming and J lost 3 bases; unmatched junction nucleotides: 11. The germline gives CDR1 SEHNR, CDR2 FQNEAQ (reference sequence).

V and J are TRBV6-5 and TRBJ2-7; 11 nucleotides agree with TRBD1. Germline assignment: CDR1 MNHEY and CDR2 SVGAGI. V lost 6 bases to trimming and J lost 5 bases; unmatched junction nucleotides: 6. This CDR3 is 14 amino acids long. The CDR3, as DNA: TGTGCCAGCAGCCGGGACAGGGGGTTGGACGAGCAGTACTTC. The encoded protein is CASSRDRGLDEQYF.

The chain uses TRBV18 and TRBJ2-2, with a tentative D call TRBD1 (5 bases). CDR1 and CDR2 (germline): KGHSH, LQKENI. This CDR3 region has 15 residues. V was cut by 3 bases and J by 3 bases, with 11 bases left in between. As DNA, the CDR3 is TGTGCCAGCTCACCCACGGACACCCACACCGGGGAGCTGTTTTTT. The encoded protein is CASSPTDTHTGELFF.

Of note for this clone: Other DNA sequences within the sample encode an identical CDR3. The chain combines TRBV6-2 or TRBV6-3 with TRBJ2-7; 13 bases line up with TRBD2. The V gene end was trimmed by 0 bases and the J gene end by 1 base; junction bases not matched to a gene: 6. The V gene's germline CDR1 is MNHEY and CDR2 SVGEGT. This CDR3 has 18 amino acids. CDR3 nucleotide sequence: TGTGCCAGCAGTTACTCAACTAGCGGGAGGGCTAATTCCTACGAGCAGTACTTC. This encodes CASSYSTSGRANSYEQYF.

The chain has TRBV28 and TRBJ2-3; TRBD2 might be the D (5 bases). Per germline, CDR1 MDHEN and CDR2 SYDVKM. The V end lost 5 bases, the J end lost 8 bases, and 17 bases lay between the germline ends. The CDR3 has 14 residues. Here the CDR3 reads CASSPGPVAGTQYF. The CDR3 nucleotides read TGTGCCAGCAGTCCCGGTCCAGTGGCGGGTACGCAGTATTTT.

V is TRBV30 and J is TRBJ2-7, with a possible D match to TRBD1 (6 bases). V shed 4 bases and J shed 5 bases, with 12 bases lying between them. Germline values: CDR1 GTSNPN, CDR2 SVGIG (reference sequence). This CDR3 comprises 12 residues. The chain's CDR3 is CAWTNRVHEQYF. CDR3 DNA sequence: TGTGCCTGGACCAACAGGGTCCACGAGCAGTACTTC.

The chain is built from TRBV6-6 and TRBJ1-2, with 8 bases that match TRBD1. CDR1 and CDR2 (germline): MNHNY, SVGAGI (reference sequence). The CDR3 consists of 13 residues. The ends lost 7 bases at V and 3 bases at J; junction bases unmatched: 4. The CDR3 loop is CASNLQGDYGYTF. CDR3 DNA: TGTGCCAGCAACCTACAGGGGGACTATGGCTACACCTTC.

For this clone: A much more abundant neighbour one base away suggests this may be a read error. Other DNA sequences of this sample code for an identical CDR3. The chain joins TRBV19 to TRBJ1-5; maybe TRBD1 (5 bases). Germline V gene lookup returns CDR1 LNHDA and CDR2 SQIVND (reference sequence). The CDR3 loop spans 14 amino acids. The DNA of the CDR3 is TGTGCTAGTAGTATCCGGTCCCCGGGGGAGCCCCAGCATTTT. This translates into CASSIRSPGEPQHF. Looking up the rest from reference TRBV19 and TRBJ1-5 gives the full variable domain: DGGITQSPKYLFRKEGQNVTLSCEQNLNHDAMYWYRQDPGQGLRLIYYSQIVNDFQKGDIAEGYSVSREKKESFPLTVTSAQKNPTAFYLCASSIRSPGEPQHFGDGTRLSIL.

The rearrangement joins TRBV5-1 to TRBJ2-7; TRBD1 might be the D (6 bases). Germline V CDR1 and CDR2: SGHRS, YFSETQ. The CDR3 loop spans 14 amino acids. Trimming shortened V by 1 base and J by 2 bases, and 10 bases separated the two germline ends. CDR3 DNA: TGCGCCAGCAGCTTGACAGGGACGGCCTACGAGCAGTACTTC. Its protein is CASSLTGTAYEQYF.